What follows are 30 T cell receptor beta chains derived from one specimen sequenced in a study of blood T cell repertoires in COVID-19. The assay was immunoSEQ multiplex PCR, and TCRdb's table has in-frame clones only and misses some. This table has some 260,000 clones, around 80% appearing once. The sample was PBMCs or T cells enriched from blood (not recorded which). The receptors come from a man aged 25-45 years with acute COVID-19.

This rearrangement joins TRBV3-1 (or the pseudogene TRBV3-2) to TRBJ2-1, with 8 bases identical to TRBD2. Germline CDR1 LGHDT, CDR2 YNNKEL (reference sequence). The length of the CDR3 is 15 residues. Unmatched junction bases numbered 6, after V lost 0 bases and J lost 8 bases. CDR3 sequence reads: CASSQDWTSKDEQFF. CDR3 nucleotide sequence: TGTGCCAGCAGCCAAGATTGGACTAGCAAGGATGAGCAGTTCTTC.

V and J are TRBV6-6 and TRBJ1-6, with D maybe TRBD1 (6 bases). The CDR3 contains 18 residues. Germline V gives CDR1 MNHNY, CDR2 SVGAGI (reference sequence). The V gene lost 5 bases and the J gene lost 0 bases, with 17 bases spanning the gap. CDR3 sequence reads: CASSPLDSPSSYNSPLHF. For the CDR3, the DNA is TGTGCCAGCAGTCCCCTGGACAGCCCGAGCTCCTATAATTCACCCCTCCACTTT.

The V call is TRBV5-1, the J call TRBJ2-1; TRBD2 agrees at 8 bases. The CDR3 runs to 15 residues. The germline gives CDR1 SGHRS, CDR2 YFSETQ. J gave up 5 bases and V 4 bases, and 8 bases lay outside the gene matches. CDR3 bases: TGCGCCAGCAGCCTGAAGCGGGGGCCCAACAATGAGCAGTTCTTC. Translated, it gives CASSLKRGPNNEQFF.

The rearrangement uses TRBV2 and TRBJ1-4; no clear D. This CDR3 is built from 16 residues. V was shortened by 2 bases and J by 9 bases, with 19 bases between the two germline ends. Germline V gene lookup returns CDR1 SNHLY and CDR2 FYNNEI. This CDR3 is CASSELSGPEGKKLFF. In nucleotides, the CDR3 is TGTGCCAGCAGTGAACTCTCCGGACCTGAGGGTAAAAAACTGTTTTTT.

V usage is TRBV28 and J usage is TRBJ1-2, with 8 bases lining up with TRBD1. The CDR3 covers 13 residues. The junction had 4 bases not matched to a gene; V was cut back by 6 bases and J by 4 bases. Germline V gene data show CDR1 as MDHEN and CDR2 as SYDVKM. The CDR3 is CASRSGGGYGYTF. Written as DNA, the CDR3 is TGTGCCAGCAGGTCAGGGGGCGGCTATGGCTACACCTTC.

The CDR3 DNA reads as TGTGCCAGCAGCCGCCAAGGGCTAGCGGGAGGGCCGGTCAGGGACAATGAGCAGTTCTTC. It codes for CASSRQGLAGGPVRDNEQFF. The chain is built from TRBV3-1 (or the pseudogene TRBV3-2) and TRBJ2-1; 12 bases fit TRBD2. This CDR3 region has 20 residues. The V segment lost 4 bases and the J segment 5 bases; nucleotides outside the gene matches: 18. Germline assignment: CDR1 LGHDT and CDR2 YNNKEL (reference sequence).

This chain joins TRBV6-7 and TRBJ2-5; TRBD2 matches at 11 bases. TRBV6-7 is known as an ORF, though its function is uncertain. This CDR3 has 18 amino acids. V gave up 2 bases and J gave up 5 bases; unmatched junction bases: 13. Written as DNA, the CDR3 is TGTGCCAGCAGTTACCCCCTGGCTAGCGGGAGGCCGGAGGAGACCCAGTACTTC. This gives the protein CASSYPLASGRPEETQYF.

The chain links TRBV2 to TRBJ1-1; D may be TRBD1 (6 bases). This CDR3 comprises 13 residues. V was clipped by 7 bases and J by 3 bases, with 12 bases between them. Looked up from germline, CDR1 is SNHLY and CDR2 is FYNNEI. The CDR3 DNA sequence: TGTGCCAGCACACAGGGATCGTACACTGAAGCTTTCTTT. Translation: CASTQGSYTEAFF.

The V gene is TRBV5-4, the J gene TRBJ2-1, with 9 bases that match TRBD2. The J segment lost 8 bases and the V segment lost 5 bases, leaving 20 bases of the junction unmatched. CDR1 SGHNT and CDR2 YYREEE come from the germline V gene (reference sequence). The CDR3 spans 18 residues. The DNA of the CDR3 is TGTGCCAGCAGTTCCCCTAGCGGGACCTATGTTCTCGTCGATGAGCAGTTCTTC. Translation gives CASSSPSGTYVLVDEQFF.

This sequence joins TRBV7-8 and TRBJ1-2; D uncertain. The V gene's germline CDR1 is SGHVS and CDR2 FQNEAQ. Deletions cut 1 base from V and 2 bases from J, with 8 bases between. The CDR3 loop spans 14 amino acids. The CDR3 is CASSLVSGNYGYTF. The CDR3 region has the DNA TGTGCCAGCAGCTTAGTGTCGGGGAACTATGGCTACACCTTC.

The sample holds one count of this clone. The chain carries TRBV23-1 and TRBJ2-5; D ambiguous. TRBV23-1 is assigned to the ORF class and has an uncertain function. There are 14 residues in the CDR3. V lost 1 base, J lost 3 bases, and 9 bases lay in between. CDR3: CASSQWAPKETQYF. CDR3 DNA sequence: TGCGCCAGCAGTCAATGGGCACCTAAAGAGACCCAGTACTTC.

This sequence joins TRBV2 and TRBJ1-2; TRBD1 agrees at 7 bases. With 0 bases clipped from V and 4 bases from J, the junction kept 8 bases outside the gene matches. CDR1 and CDR2 (germline): SNHLY, FYNNEI. The CDR3 runs to 16 residues. DNA of the CDR3: TGTGCCAGCAGTGAAGCGGAGGGGGCGGACGTCTATGGCTACACCTTC. Its translation: CASSEAEGADVYGYTF.

The rearrangement uses TRBV24-1 and TRBJ2-3; the D is unclear. The germline V and J ends were trimmed by 6 bases and 3 bases, with 9 bases remaining between them. CDR1 KGHDR and CDR2 SFDVKD come from the germline V gene. This CDR3 has 13 amino acids. The CDR3 DNA is TGTGCCACCAGTAAAGCACTTACAGATACGCAGTATTTT. It translates to CATSKALTDTQYF.

The V and J genes are TRBV19 and TRBJ2-1, with unresolved D. CDR1 is LNHDA, CDR2 SQIVND, per germline (reference sequence). CDR3 length equals 12 residues. V lost 3 bases to trimming and J lost 6 bases, with 6 bases between them. The CDR3 spells CASSIAINEQFF. The CDR3 coding sequence is TGTGCCAGTAGTATTGCTATCAATGAGCAGTTCTTC.

For this clone: The sample contains more than one DNA sequence encoding this CDR3. The J gene is TRBJ1-1, the V gene TRBV5-1; no definite D call. Trimming pared 4 bases from V and 0 bases from J, leaving 7 bases between. Germline CDR1 is SGHRS and CDR2 is YFSETQ. CDR3 length equals 13 residues. The CDR3 is CASSTDMNTEAFF. In DNA form, the CDR3 reads TGCGCCAGCAGCACTGACATGAACACTGAAGCTTTCTTT. Based on the CDR3 plus reference TRBV5-1 and TRBJ1-1, the full variable domain is KAGVTQTPRYLIKTRGQQVTLSCSPISGHRSVSWYQQTPGQGLQFLFEYFSETQRNKGNFPGRFSGRQFSNSRSEMNVSTLELGDSALYLCASSTDMNTEAFFGQGTRLTVV.

The chain joins TRBV7-8 to TRBJ2-3; tentative D call: TRBD2 (7 bases). This CDR3 comprises 15 residues. Germline CDR1 is SGHVS and CDR2 is FQNEAQ. Between the trimmed V and J ends, which lost 7 bases and 0 bases, there was a span of 14 bases. The CDR3 loop reads CASKGKGGSTDTQYF. CDR3 DNA sequence: TGTGCCAGCAAGGGCAAGGGGGGGAGCACAGATACGCAGTATTTT. Variable domain in full (rest from reference TRBV7-8 and TRBJ2-3): GAGVSQSPRYKVAKRGQDVALRCDPISGHVSLFWYQQALGQGPEFLTYFQNEAQLDKSGLPSDRFFAERPEGSVSTLKIQRTQQEDSAVYLCASKGKGGSTDTQYFGPGTRLTVL.

This clone was seen once. The chain employs TRBV4-3 and TRBJ2-3; 7 bases match TRBD2. CDR1 and CDR2 from the germline V gene are LGHNA and YSLEER. CDR3 size: 17 residues. J lost 3 bases, V lost 0 bases, and 9 bases had no gene match. The CDR3 DNA sequence: TGCGCCAGCAGCCAAGACCGCGGAGGGAGGGCTACAGATACGCAGTATTTT. Protein product: CASSQDRGGRATDTQYF.

The genes are TRBV19 and TRBJ2-5; the D gene is possibly TRBD1 (6 bases). The CDR3 runs to 12 residues. Per germline, CDR1 LNHDA and CDR2 SQIVND (reference sequence). With 4 bases removed from V and 5 bases from J, the gap between germline ends came to 8 bases. CDR3 sequence reads: CASSRDMETQYF. The DNA for the CDR3 is TGTGCCAGTAGTAGGGACATGGAGACCCAGTACTTC.

The chain combines TRBV5-6 with TRBJ2-7; unclear D gene. V was shortened by 2 bases and J by 2 bases, with 11 bases between the two germline ends. Looked up from germline, CDR1 is SGHDT and CDR2 is YYEEEE. The CDR3 totals 14 residues. In DNA form, the CDR3 reads TGTGCCAGCAGCTTTAAAAGAGCACCCTACGAGCAGTACGTC. It yields the protein CASSFKRAPYEQYV.

The V and J genes are TRBV6-5 and TRBJ1-2; 12 nucleotides agree with TRBD1. V lost 6 bases to trimming and J lost 6 bases; unmatched junction nucleotides: 8. Germline values: CDR1 MNHEY, CDR2 SVGAGI. This CDR3 comprises 15 residues. CDR3 protein: CASSQGQGAFDGYTF. The CDR3 bases are TGTGCCAGCAGCCAGGGACAGGGGGCTTTTGATGGCTACACCTTC.

Remarks on this clone: At one boundary the junction diverges from the germline segment, which might be a read error. The J gene is TRBJ2-1, the V gene TRBV5-1; 9 nucleotides agree with TRBD2. There are 16 residues in the CDR3. The germline gives CDR1 SGHRS, CDR2 YFSETQ. The DNA of the CDR3 is TGTGCCAGCAGCTCAGGGGCGGGAGGGCCAACGGGTGAGCAGTTCTTC. Translated: CASSSGAGGPTGEQFF.

V gene TRBV28 combines with J gene TRBJ1-2; TRBD1 might be the D (6 bases). CDR3 length: 14 amino acids. In germline, CDR1 is MDHEN, CDR2 SYDVKM. V lost 3 bases and J lost 7, with 15 bases in between. The CDR3 spells CASSLEQGFVGYTF. CDR3 nucleotides: TGTGCCAGCAGTTTGGAACAGGGCTTTGTTGGCTACACCTTC.

V gene TRBV2 combines with J gene TRBJ2-6; D gene ambiguous. CDR3 size: 15 residues. Looked up from germline, CDR1 is SNHLY and CDR2 is FYNNEI. Trimming cost V 4 bases and J 2 bases, with 9 bases left between them. Here the CDR3 DNA reads TGTGCCAGCAGTGTTTACAGTACTGGGGCCAACGTCCTGACTTTC. It codes for CASSVYSTGANVLTF.

The rearrangement links TRBV5-1 to TRBJ1-1; a possible D gene is TRBD1 (6 bases). This CDR3 region has 15 residues. V was cut by 5 bases and J by 5 bases, with 19 bases left in between. From germline, CDR1 is SGHRS and CDR2 YFSETQ. The CDR3: CASRTGELRGTEAFF. The DNA for the CDR3 is TGCGCCAGCAGGACAGGAGAGTTAAGGGGAACTGAAGCTTTCTTT.

The V and J genes are TRBV5-5 and TRBJ1-2; 7 positions agree with TRBD1. Germline values: CDR1 SGHKS, CDR2 YYEKEE (reference sequence). The CDR3 is 16 amino acids. V lost 0 bases to trimming and J lost 0 bases; unmatched junction nucleotides: 5. The DNA for the CDR3 is TGTGCCAGCAGCTTGGCCGGGACAGCGTCTAACTATGGCTACACCTTC. Its protein is CASSLAGTASNYGYTF.

The chain has TRBV11-3 and TRBJ2-1; D not resolved. Germline CDR1 is SGHNT and CDR2 is YENEEA. This CDR3 spans 16 amino acids. The V end was cut by 1 base, the J end by 5 bases, with 15 bases between. This CDR3 reads CASSLVSQMADNEQFF. The CDR3 region has the DNA TGTGCCAGCAGCTTAGTATCCCAGATGGCGGACAATGAGCAGTTCTTC.

The chain uses TRBV11-3 and TRBJ1-5; D gene unclear. The CDR3 runs to 13 residues. The germline V and J ends were trimmed by 5 bases and 7 bases, with 12 bases remaining between them. Germline values: CDR1 SGHNT, CDR2 YENEEA. For the CDR3, the DNA is TGTGCCAGCAGCCTCAACTCGGGGCAGCCCCAGCATTTT. Its protein is CASSLNSGQPQHF.

CDR3 sequence (DNA): TGTGCCAGCAGCTTGGGGAGGGCTGGGAATGAGCAGTTCTTC. The encoded protein is CASSLGRAGNEQFF. The chain employs TRBV5-5 and TRBJ2-1; TRBD2 might be the D (6 bases). The CDR3 sequence is 14 residues long. From germline, CDR1 is SGHKS and CDR2 YYEKEE (reference sequence). V was cut by 0 bases and J by 7 bases, with 11 bases left in between.

Only a few counts were recorded for this clone. This chain joins TRBV18 and TRBJ2-1; 9 positions agree with TRBD2. The V gene's germline CDR1 is KGHSH and CDR2 LQKENI. J lost 0 bases, V lost 2 bases, and 2 bases had no gene match. CDR3 length: 16 amino acids. Here the CDR3 reads CASSPTLAGSYNEQFF. In DNA form, the CDR3 reads TGTGCCAGCTCACCAACACTAGCGGGCTCCTACAATGAGCAGTTCTTC.

The rearrangement links TRBV28 to TRBJ1-4; D gene ambiguous. The germline V gene has CDR1 MDHEN and CDR2 SYDVKM. The length of the CDR3 is 18 residues. V was cut by 3 bases and J by 5 bases, with 22 bases left in between. The CDR3 coding sequence is TGTGCCAGCAGTTTGTACTCGTGGGGAGAGCGGAAAAATGAAAAACTGTTTTTT. The encoded protein is CASSLYSWGERKNEKLFF. The full variable domain, in which reference TRBV28 and TRBJ1-4 provide the parts outside the CDR3, is DVKVTQSSRYLVKRTGEKVFLECVQDMDHENMFWYRQDPGLGLRLIYFSYDVKMKEKGDIPEGYSVSREKKERFSLILESASTNQTSMYLCASSLYSWGERKNEKLFFGSGTQLSVL.